This T cell receptor beta chain was sequenced during a study of cytomegalovirus exposure and HLA in healthy donors (dated by TCRdb to 2016 to 2017). At the level of the whole study: A later analysis indicated that the 130 or so validation repertoires were generated on the platform also employed for the approximately 700 repertoires of the first cohort. In addition to the first cohort of 500 to 850 subjects, a separate validation cohort of about 120 different subjects was used. The study aimed to test whether signatures of past pathogen exposure could be identified by cataloging public T cell receptors. The study combined high-throughput TCR immunosequencing, statistical association of individual TCRs with disease status, and machine learning to predict cytomegalovirus infection status.

The full study reports these points: The study gave a list of about 170 TCR beta chains associated with cytomegalovirus. Three of the identified cytomegalovirus-associated TCR beta chains were confirmed in vitro to be specific for cytomegalovirus antigens. Cytomegalovirus status was reported to be diagnosed by the classifier with high specificity and sensitivity in both the original and validation cohorts. The authors suggested that the approach could potentially be extended to other disease states and immunological phenotypes. Most TCR sequences were observed very rarely across donors, whereas some public TCRs were present in many individuals. The validation cohort had no HLA typing available for a later analysis, so co-occurrence within that cohort was assessed over all 120 or so repertoires. A later analysis found that TCRs clustered in the first cohort also tended to co-occur in the roughly 120 validation repertoires, with 94% of cluster scores above 0.

Library preparation was by the immunoSEQ multiplex PCR assay. In the authors' own workflow: To diagnose cytomegalovirus status from the catalog of TCR beta chain sequences, a statistical classification framework was built. TCRdb took over this immuneACCESS table, retaining in-frame rearrangements with V and J assigned. Such tables are incomplete; in checked studies, under half of the missing clones stem from an unresolved V gene, and the remainder is unexplained. D and trimming come from the DNA, and the V and J calls and clone size come from that table. Here the sample has roughly 250,000 clones; 90% occur a single time. 0.35% to 0.4% of the sample is taken by the ten largest. Turning to this clone: Which antigen it targets is not known. Per-nucleotide qualities are absent, and no much larger clonotype sits a single base away.

The donors belonged to the validation cohort of over a hundred subjects, which was separate from the roughly 680-subject first cohort. The germline V gene supplies CDR1 MGHRA and CDR2 YSYEKL. Inclusive of the bounding cysteine and phenylalanine, the CDR3 is 15 residues long. The sequence is cut down to CDR3 DNA, 45 bases in frame from base 1. Trimming takes 4 bases off V and 7 bases off J; junction bases not matched to a gene: 7. This sequence originates from a woman aged 18-29 years in good health and CMV-seronegative. Sequenced: PBMCs. This receptor chain uses TRBV4-1 and TRBJ2-1, with 10 bases matching TRBD2. The DNA is TGCGCCAGCAGCCCACCGGGACTAGCGTTTAATGAGCAGTTCTTC. This is translated as CASSPPGLAFNEQFF.